This passage covers 21 T cell receptor beta chains from one sample sequenced in a study of T cell repertoires in cytomegalovirus infection. In TCRdb, the reads were re-called with MiXCR into one record per CDR3 protein. The profile shows about 140,000 distinct CDR3 sequences, 5% to 6.5% of them singletons. Sequencing was done on a sample of PBMCs. These receptor sequences come from a human donor in good health (CMV status not recorded). Some clones in this sample may be carry-over from other donors' samples.

Ten or more counts support this clonotype. V and J are TRBV7-7 and TRBJ2-2; 8 positions agree with TRBD2. With V trimmed by 5 bases and J by 2 bases, 7 bases remained unmatched. Per germline, CDR1 SSHAT and CDR2 FNYEAQ (reference sequence). This CDR3 region has 16 residues. CDR3: CASSPRAGVNTGELFF. CDR3 nucleotides: TGTGCCAGCAGCCCCAGAGCGGGGGTTAACACCGGGGAGCTGTTTTTT.

By sample share, this clonotype is medium-sized. The CDR3 nucleotides are TGTGCCAGCGGGTCACAGGGGAACACCGGGGAGCTGTTTTTT. Protein: CASGSQGNTGELFF. The rearrangement uses TRBV7-3 and TRBJ2-2, with D maybe TRBD1 (6 bases). This CDR3 is built from 14 residues. The V gene's germline CDR1 is SGHTA and CDR2 FQGTGA. V was trimmed by 8 bases and J by 1 base, leaving 11 bases between them.

This clonotype was counted between two and nine times. This chain connects TRBV12-3 or TRBV12-4 to TRBJ2-7; D gene ambiguous. V lost 6 bases to trimming and J lost 5 bases, with 11 bases between them. The CDR3 covers 12 residues. CDR3 loop: CASSLTAHEQYF. CDR3 coding DNA: TGTGCCAGCAGCCTAACTGCTCACGAGCAGTACTTC.

This clonotype was counted ten times or more. The rearrangement uses TRBV7-3 and TRBJ2-6, with D maybe TRBD1 (6 bases). This CDR3 has 16 amino acids. Germline-derived CDR1 and CDR2 are SGHTA and FQGTGA. The ends were cut back, 5 bases at V and 2 bases at J, with 13 bases in the middle. Here the CDR3 DNA reads TGTGCCAGCAGCCCTTTGACAGGACCTGGGGCCAACGTCCTGACTTTC. This encodes CASSPLTGPGANVLTF.

The J gene is TRBJ1-5, the V gene TRBV6-2 or TRBV6-3; possibly TRBD1 for D (6 bases). Trimming stripped 2 bases from V and 7 bases from J, with 6 bases between. Germline V gene data show CDR1 as MNHEY and CDR2 as SVGEGT. This CDR3 region has 12 residues. The CDR3 protein is CASSYQGQPQHF. In DNA form, the CDR3 reads TGTGCCAGCAGTTACCAGGGGCAGCCCCAGCATTTT.

This clonotype appeared many times. The chain joins TRBV12-3 or TRBV12-4 to TRBJ2-7; maybe TRBD1 (6 bases). The CDR3 consists of 14 residues. V lost 3 bases and J lost 4, with 13 bases in between. The CDR3 coding sequence is TGTGCCAGCAGTTTGCCGGGACATAGGTACGAGCAGTACTTC. Protein: CASSLPGHRYEQYF.

This clonotype was recorded at least ten times. This chain connects TRBV6-5 to TRBJ1-1; maybe TRBD1 (5 bases). The germline gives CDR1 MNHEY, CDR2 SVGAGI. Trimming removed 7 bases from V and 1 base from J, with 16 bases in between. CDR3 length: 15 amino acids. CDR3 DNA sequence: TGTGCCAGCATCCAGGGCCGGGGGTGGAACACTGAAGCTTTCTTT. As protein: CASIQGRGWNTEAFF.

This clonotype was recorded at least ten times. V gene TRBV9 combines with J gene TRBJ2-5, with no clear D. The CDR3 totals 14 residues. Germline CDR1 and CDR2: SGDLS and YYNGEE. V lost 3 bases and J lost 5, with 14 bases in between. The CDR3 reads CASSGQYLGETQYF. The CDR3 DNA sequence: TGTGCCAGCAGCGGACAATACTTGGGGGAGACCCAGTACTTC.

This clonotype was recorded many times. The genes are TRBV19 and TRBJ2-3; no clear D. Germline V gene sequence: CDR1 LNHDA, CDR2 SQIVND (reference sequence). V was shortened by 5 bases and J by 2 bases, with 8 bases between the two germline ends. The CDR3 has 13 amino acids. CDR3 loop: CASSVRTTDTQYF. DNA of the CDR3: TGTGCCAGTAGTGTTCGAACCACAGATACGCAGTATTTT.

The chain has TRBV20-1 and TRBJ2-2, with 11 positions matching TRBD2. Germline assignment: CDR1 DFQATT and CDR2 SNEGSKA (reference sequence). CDR3 length: 15 amino acids. The V segment lost 1 base and the J segment 7 bases; nucleotides outside the gene matches: 5. The chain's CDR3 is CSARVAGGPNGELFF. CDR3 sequence (DNA): TGCAGTGCTAGAGTAGCGGGGGGGCCCAACGGGGAGCTGTTTTTT.

This sequence joins TRBV30 and TRBJ2-5; 10 nucleotides line up with TRBD2. Germline loops: CDR1 GTSNPN, CDR2 SVGIG (reference sequence). This CDR3 is 16 amino acids long. V lost 0 bases to trimming and J lost 5 bases; unmatched junction nucleotides: 9. CDR3 sequence: CAWSVPVAGGAETQYF. CDR3 DNA sequence: TGTGCCTGGAGTGTACCGGTAGCGGGGGGAGCGGAGACCCAGTACTTC. The full variable domain, its missing parts supplied by reference TRBV30 and TRBJ2-5, is SQTIHQWPATLVQPVGSPLSLECTVEGTSNPNLYWYRQAAGRGLQLLFYSVGIGQISSEVPQNLSASRPQDRQFILSSKKLLLSDSGFYLCAWSVPVAGGAETQYFGPGTRLLVL.

This clonotype came up many times. This chain links TRBV11-2 with TRBJ2-3; no reliable D call. This CDR3 comprises 13 residues. Germline values: CDR1 SGHAT, CDR2 FQNNGV. The V gene lost 3 bases and the J gene lost 2 bases, with 6 bases spanning the gap. CDR3 sequence reads: CASSFATTDTQYF. The DNA of the CDR3 is TGTGCCAGCAGCTTCGCAACCACAGATACGCAGTATTTT. The full variable domain, rest sourced from reference TRBV11-2 and TRBJ2-3, is EAGVAQSPRYKIIEKRQSVAFWCNPISGHATLYWYQQILGQGPKLLIQFQNNGVVDDSQLPKDRFSAERLKGVDSTLKIQPAKLEDSAVYLCASSFATTDTQYFGPGTRLTVL.

This clonotype has just a few counts. The V gene is TRBV20-1, the J gene TRBJ2-7, with a weak D call TRBD2 (5 bases). The CDR3 spans 15 residues. Germline assignment: CDR1 DFQATT and CDR2 SNEGSKA (reference sequence). The ends were cut back, 4 bases at V and 0 bases at J, with 16 bases in the middle. The CDR3 nucleotides read TGCAGTGCTAAGGACTCCTTAGAGAGCTCCTACGAGCAGTACTTC. It codes for CSAKDSLESSYEQYF.

In its sample, this clonotype was seen many times. The chain employs TRBV7-2 and TRBJ1-2; possible D gene TRBD1, 6 bases. Trimming removed 3 bases at V and 4 bases at J, with 12 bases between. Germline CDR1 SGHTA, CDR2 FQGNSA. The CDR3 runs to 14 residues. The CDR3 DNA sequence: TGTGCCAGCAGCTTTGGCAGGGGAGGCTATGGCTACACCTTC. The encoded protein is CASSFGRGGYGYTF.

There are a few counts of this clonotype. The rearrangement uses TRBV20-1 and TRBJ2-7, with 11 nucleotides matching TRBD2. J lost 6 bases, V lost 4 bases, and 8 bases had no gene match. Germline values: CDR1 DFQATT, CDR2 SNEGSKA (reference sequence). The CDR3 runs 14 residues. The DNA of the CDR3 is TGCAGTGCTACCCCGACTAGCGGGGTGGGCGAGCAGTACTTC. Protein sequence: CSATPTSGVGEQYF.

A few counts support this clonotype. The chain carries TRBV7-2 and TRBJ2-7; 8 positions match TRBD2. This CDR3 comprises 14 residues. Germline values: CDR1 SGHTA, CDR2 FQGNSA. With 8 bases clipped from V and 5 bases from J, the junction kept 11 bases outside the gene matches. CDR3 coding DNA: TGTGCCAGCCGGGGGGGGGCAGGGAGACACGAGCAGTACTTC. Its protein product is CASRGGAGRHEQYF.

The chain is built from TRBV6-6 and TRBJ1-5; D gene unclear. CDR1 and CDR2 from the germline V gene are MNHNY and SVGAGI (reference sequence). The CDR3 is 14 residues long. Trimming stripped 5 bases from V and 5 bases from J, with 13 bases between. The CDR3 coding sequence is TGTGCCAGCAGTGTCCACCGGTGGGATCAGCCCCAGCATTTT. Its protein product is CASSVHRWDQPQHF.

Ten or more counts support this clonotype. The V gene is TRBV10-3, the J gene TRBJ2-3; 7 positions agree with TRBD1. In germline, CDR1 is ENHRY, CDR2 SYGVKD. This CDR3 is built from 14 residues. Trimming removed 10 bases from V and 1 base from J; junction bases left unmatched: 8. CDR3 amino acids: CATNRGRGTDTQYF. CDR3 DNA sequence: TGTGCCACCAACAGGGGTAGAGGCACAGATACGCAGTATTTT.

The chain carries TRBV15 and TRBJ1-4; 7 nucleotides match TRBD1. The trim removed 11 bases at V and 0 bases at J, leaving 12 bases unmatched. The germline gives CDR1 LNHNV, CDR2 YYDKDF (reference sequence). The CDR3 length is 16 residues. The CDR3: CASNRGTTATNEKLFF. The CDR3 DNA reads as TGTGCCTCCAACAGGGGTACAACGGCAACTAATGAAAAACTGTTTTTT.

This clonotype was seen repeatedly, ten times or more. The chain has TRBV19 and TRBJ1-1, with D tentatively TRBD1 (5 bases). The germline gives CDR1 LNHDA, CDR2 SQIVND (reference sequence). There are 16 residues in the CDR3. V lost 1 base and J 2 bases, leaving 14 bases between the germline ends. The CDR3 loop reads CASSIGSGHINTEAFF. Here the CDR3 DNA reads TGTGCCAGTAGTATAGGCTCCGGACACATCAACACTGAAGCTTTCTTT.

This clonotype was seen ten or more times. The chain couples TRBV11-2 to TRBJ1-6; D is ambiguous. Germline CDR1 SGHAT, CDR2 FQNNGV. The V and J ends lost 3 bases and 8 bases respectively, with 11 bases between them. The CDR3 contains 14 residues. CDR3 nucleotides: TGTGCCAGCAGCTTGACCCCGGTGGATTCACCCCTCCACTTT. Translating it yields CASSLTPVDSPLHF.